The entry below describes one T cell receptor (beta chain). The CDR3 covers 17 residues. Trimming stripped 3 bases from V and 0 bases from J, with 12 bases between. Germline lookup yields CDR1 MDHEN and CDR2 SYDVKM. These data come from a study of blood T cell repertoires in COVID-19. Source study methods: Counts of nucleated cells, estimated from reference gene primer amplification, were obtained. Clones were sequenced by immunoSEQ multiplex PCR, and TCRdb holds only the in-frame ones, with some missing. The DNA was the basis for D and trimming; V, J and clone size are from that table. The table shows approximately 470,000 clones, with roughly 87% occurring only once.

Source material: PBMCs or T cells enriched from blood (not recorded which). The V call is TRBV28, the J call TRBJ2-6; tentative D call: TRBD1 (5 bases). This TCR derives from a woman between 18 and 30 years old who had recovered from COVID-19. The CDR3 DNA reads TGTGCCAGCAGTTTTACAGGATCAAGCTCTGGGGCCAACGTCCTGACTTTC. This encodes CASSFTGSSSGANVLTF.